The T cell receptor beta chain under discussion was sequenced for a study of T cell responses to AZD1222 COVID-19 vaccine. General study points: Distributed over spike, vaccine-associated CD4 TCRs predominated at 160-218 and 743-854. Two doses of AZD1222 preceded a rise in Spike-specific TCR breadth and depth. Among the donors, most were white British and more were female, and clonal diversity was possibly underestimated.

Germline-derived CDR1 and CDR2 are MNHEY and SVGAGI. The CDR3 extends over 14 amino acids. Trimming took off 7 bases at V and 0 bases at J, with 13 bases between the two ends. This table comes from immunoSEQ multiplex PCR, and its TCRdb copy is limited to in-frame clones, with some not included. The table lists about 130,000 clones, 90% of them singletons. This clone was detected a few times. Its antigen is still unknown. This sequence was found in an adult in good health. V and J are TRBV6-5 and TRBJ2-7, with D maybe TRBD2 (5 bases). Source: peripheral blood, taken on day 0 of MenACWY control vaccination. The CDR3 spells CASTSYGVSYEQYF. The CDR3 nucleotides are TGTGCCAGCACCTCCTACGGGGTCTCCTACGAGCAGTACTTC.